This TCR beta chain was profiled in a study of neoadjuvant anti-PD-1 for oral cavity cancer. Study as a whole: Patients mostly received three to four biweekly nivolumab doses at 3 mg/kg before surgery. Broader study findings: TCR analyses covered only a few patients per response group.

Six replicates per PBMC sample, mostly from roughly 470 ng of genomic DNA. Sequencing used immunoSEQ multiplex PCR; TCRdb keeps in-frame clones, though not all of them. The repertoire holds about 14,000 clones, with 65% to 80% as singletons. To note about this clone: Its antigen is undetermined.

Time point: after neoadjuvant nivolumab, at surgical resection. The patients had HPV-negative, locally advanced oral cavity squamous cell carcinoma. The CDR3 is 16 residues long. V lost 0 bases to trimming and J lost 0 bases, with 11 bases between them. Per the germline V gene, CDR1 is ENHRY and CDR2 is SYGVKD. This chain joins TRBV10-3 and TRBJ1-1; D perhaps matches TRBD1 (5 bases). This sequence was found in a person aged 35-79 years with oral cavity squamous cell carcinoma. This specimen consisted of PBMCs, obtained after nivolumab (anti-PD-1) treatment. CDR3 in amino acids: CAISESPGRVNTEAFF. CDR3 nucleotides: TGTGCCATCAGTGAGTCACCAGGGCGGGTGAACACTGAAGCTTTCTTT.